This T cell receptor beta chain was identified during a study of shared clonotypes between healthy human individuals. The CDR3 is made up of 16 amino acids. Germline CDR1 and CDR2: MGHRA and YSYEKL. Trimming pared 4 bases from V and 2 bases from J, leaving 18 bases between. Sequencing was performed with immunoSEQ multiplex PCR; in TCRdb, only in-frame clones are kept and a portion is missing. The sample includes a few million clones, approximately 92% of them seen just once. CD45RO-negative, CCR7-positively selected cells formed the naive CD8 fraction, excluding terminally differentiated effector memory CD45RA+ cells.

Material: naive CD8+ T cells from PBMCs. This chain joins TRBV4-1 and TRBJ2-7; the D call may be TRBD1 or TRBD2 (5 bases each). The sequence was collected from a young man in good health. Some clones in this sample may be carry-over from other donors' samples. Written as DNA, the CDR3 is TGCGCCAGCAGCCCCGCCTGGGCAGGGAGTCCCTACGAGCAGTACTTC. Its translation is CASSPAWAGSPYEQYF.